This T cell receptor (beta chain) is from a study of cytomegalovirus exposure and HLA in healthy donors (dated 2017 in TCRdb). With respect to the entire study: In an earlier analysis of 550 to 750 of the donors, under 300 Gb of sequence data and 117 million unique TCR beta sequences from 180 million or so T cells were reported. An early release that covered approximately 600 HLA-typed donors contained approximately 300 gigabases of sequencing data and some 87 million unique TCR sequences. Of the roughly 390 genotyped donors, 70% to 90% were placed in the genetic ancestry cluster associated with self-reported Caucasian donors. The study aimed to test whether cataloging public T cell receptors could reveal signatures of past pathogen exposure. The T cell repertoires of under 700 subjects were profiled by immunosequencing and related to cytomegalovirus serostatus. Along with the roughly 610-subject first cohort, a separate validation cohort of over 90 different subjects was used. To predict cytomegalovirus infection status, the study combined high-throughput TCR immunosequencing, statistical association of individual TCRs with disease status, and machine learning. In a later analysis, previously published TCR beta repertoires from fewer than 750 donors were re-analyzed and high-resolution HLA genotyping was added so that TCR occurrence patterns could be studied. The later analysis used no new phenotypic data to find candidate immune exposures, relying instead on TCR beta sequences and their occurrence across donors. An earlier analysis of around 540 of the donors applied high-throughput TCR beta sequencing to assess whether each TCR beta V gene segment acted as functional or pseudogenic. Donor age, sex, ethnicity and CMV serostatus were collected together with the repertoire data. Genome-wide SNP genotypes for about 55% of the roughly 670 donors were used in a later genetic analysis, which treated that subset as a discovery cohort. All discovery cohort repertoires had been generated using a single sequencing platform. HLA typing included class I and class II loci at four-digit resolution. Typing coverage differed by locus: A, B, C, DRB1 and DQB1 were typed in roughly 620-640 donors, DQA1 in approximately 520, DPA1 in around 600, and DPB1 in just under 490. About five DR-DQ haplotypes were treated as single units for association and clustering because of strong linkage in the cohort. Among roughly 370 genotyped donors of the cohort, an average of 235,054 unique TCR beta nucleotide sequences were sequenced per donor, around a sixth of them non-productive. Study-wide findings and limitations: This cohort had only TCR beta chains sequenced, and the lack of alpha or paired-chain data limited which features could be detected. An earlier analysis of approximately 590 of the donors showed that most TCR beta V segments appeared in productive rearrangements either about 87% or about 30% of the time, which broadly matched IMGT annotations. It was suggested by the authors that the approach could potentially be generalized to other disease states and immunological phenotypes. A further reported finding was that TCR beta sequences accurately predicted the HLA-A and HLA-B alleles for most subjects in the first cohort. Most CMV-associated TCR beta chains appeared to be HLA-restricted in a later analysis, and the HLA associations seemed to be driven largely by CMV exposure. The sequencing pipeline was judged likely to have produced a cluster of highly shared sequence variants as a technical artifact. Compared with the approximately 700-donor mean, donors in an Asian-associated ancestry cluster had fewer N-insertions in productive TCRs, according to a later genetic analysis. Several of the top co-occurrence clusters appeared to be linked to parvovirus B19, influenza, CMV and Epstein-Barr virus, according to a later analysis. Presence/absence analyses assumed roughly uniform sequencing depth across donors, an assumption that may not hold. In vitro tests confirmed that a few of the cytomegalovirus-associated TCR beta chains recognize cytomegalovirus antigens. In a later analysis, HLA-associated TCR beta chains were found to be more clonally expanded and to have lower generation probabilities than equally common non-associated chains. Across donors, most TCR sequences were observed very rarely, whereas some public TCRs were present in many individuals. The only immune exposure information available for the cohort was CMV serostatus. In the study, 164 TCR beta chains were listed as associated with cytomegalovirus. A later analysis associated 15,000 to 20,000 TCR beta sequences with specific HLA alleles at a false discovery rate of 0.05. In a later analysis, the rate of TCR association differed among HLA loci, with DRB1 alleles having the most associated TCRs and HLA-C alleles having the fewest. About 15 rarely observed V segments, including chromosome 9 orphons, were excluded from the earlier analysis of about 500 of the donors because counts were too low. An association between a missense DCLRE1C variant and V-gene and J-gene trimming of TCR beta chains was found in a later genetic analysis and replicated in an independent cohort. The 87-base-pair reads could not distinguish some IMGT-functional V segments, including TRBV6-2 and TRBV6-3, so those segments were excluded. Assigning TCR associations to individual alleles was difficult when HLA alleles, especially DR and DQ, strongly co-occurred. The classifier was reported to diagnose cytomegalovirus status with high specificity and sensitivity in both the original cohort and the validation cohort. Because HLA typing was unavailable for some donors at each locus, only the typed subset was used in association tests. Linkage disequilibrium might explain the correlated functional status among segregating V segments, but an unknown experimental factor could not be excluded.

Receptor libraries were prepared by the immunoSEQ multiplex PCR assay. For the multiplex PCR, a mixture combining 60 forward primers for TCR Vbeta segments and 13 reverse primers for TCR Jbeta segments was used. A multiplex PCR assay on genomic DNA amplified the CDR3 region of rearranged TCR beta genes. Amplified TCR beta libraries were sequenced as 87-base-pair reads on the Illumina HiSeq System. Processing in the source paper ran as follows. In a later analysis, about 80 million unique TCR beta chains were counted across the 500 to 850 repertoires, and approximately 11 million of these chains were shared by at least two donors. A nearest-neighbor algorithm error-corrected the raw reads and collapsed the reads into unique sequences, merging closely related sequences to remove PCR and sequencing errors. V, D and J gene segments were assigned by aligning CDR3 sequences to IMGT reference sequences. For a sequence to be retained, at least a six-nucleotide match to both a V gene segment and a J gene segment was required. A rearrangement counted as productive if the CDR3 had no stop codons and remained in frame with V and J, and every other rearrangement counted as non-productive. CDR3 was defined by IMGT convention, running from the second conserved V-encoded cysteine to the conserved J-encoded phenylalanine. Sequences without an unambiguous match to a single V gene segment were excluded from the earlier analysis of several hundred of the donors. In an earlier analysis of a few hundred of the donors, V segments were called functional above 56.7% productive rearrangements and were called segregating when the between-donor standard deviation exceeded 5%. A statistical classification framework was built to diagnose cytomegalovirus status from the catalog of TCR beta chain sequences. A later analysis assigned V and J genes by comparing TCR nucleotide sequences with IMGT/GENE-DB human TR gene sequences. Using the TCRdist pipeline, a later analysis assigned CDR3 sequences along with most-parsimonious VDJ recombination scenarios. A later analysis defined each TCR beta chain by its CDR3 amino acid sequence plus V-gene family, and excluded reads lacking a unique V-gene family. A later analysis removed 500 to 600 highly shared, low-generation-probability nucleotide sequences to deal with suspected cross-contamination and a sequencing artifact. For each public chain, a later analysis derived a clonal expansion index from normalized ranks of inferred template counts within each repertoire. In a later analysis, generation probabilities were computed with a VDJ recombination model fitted to out-of-frame rearrangements, and the resulting probabilities were checked against IGoR. In a later analysis, TCR-TCR, TCR-HLA and TCR-CMV co-occurrence was scored with hypergeometric tests, and a repertoire-size bias correction was applied to TCR pairs. False discovery rates were estimated in a later analysis by permuting HLA or CMV assignments 20 times. In a later analysis, co-occurring TCRs were grouped with DBSCAN, and TCRdist sequence similarity was added when clustering was performed within HLA-allele-positive subsets. Repertoires with fewer than 30,000 or more than 120,000 public chains were left out of co-occurrence clustering, as were about five repertoires with anomalous nucleotide sharing. In its TCRdb copy, this immuneACCESS table keeps in-frame sequences only and misses some clones. Where compared with another copy, unresolved V genes explain less than half of these, and the others have no known cause. That table is the source of V, J and clone size, and D and trimming were worked out from the DNA. The table for this sample lists some 120,000 clones; roughly 80% of them were counted only once. Over 5% of the sample comes from the top ten.

Deletion took 5 bases off V and 8 bases off J, with a span of 21 bases between the germline ends. The CDR3 holds 15 amino acids from the cysteine to the phenylalanine. The DNA shown is the 45-base CDR3, in frame from base 1. CDR1 and CDR2, per the germline V gene, are SGHTA and FQGNSA. The cohort consisted of 670 or so healthy bone marrow donors. All cohort members were sampled while nominally healthy, although unrecorded immune exposures were likely present. The donor tested CMV seronegative and was one of the 352 seronegative cohort members. A peripheral blood sample was collected from each donor, and TCR beta sequencing was performed on peripheral blood mononuclear cells. The Qiagen DNeasy Blood Extraction Kit was used to extract genomic DNA from the blood cell samples. With regard to this clone: This receptor's antigen is unknown. No base qualities exist here, and no much larger clone lies one base off it.

The sequence joins TRBV7-2 to TRBJ1-2; the D gene assignment is ambiguous. The TCR sequence derives from a woman in her 40s in good health and CMV-seronegative. The sequencing input was PBMCs. The DNA is TGTGCCAGCAGCCAGGTGGGGTCGGGAGAACGAGGCTACACCTTC. The translation is CASSQVGSGERGYTF.